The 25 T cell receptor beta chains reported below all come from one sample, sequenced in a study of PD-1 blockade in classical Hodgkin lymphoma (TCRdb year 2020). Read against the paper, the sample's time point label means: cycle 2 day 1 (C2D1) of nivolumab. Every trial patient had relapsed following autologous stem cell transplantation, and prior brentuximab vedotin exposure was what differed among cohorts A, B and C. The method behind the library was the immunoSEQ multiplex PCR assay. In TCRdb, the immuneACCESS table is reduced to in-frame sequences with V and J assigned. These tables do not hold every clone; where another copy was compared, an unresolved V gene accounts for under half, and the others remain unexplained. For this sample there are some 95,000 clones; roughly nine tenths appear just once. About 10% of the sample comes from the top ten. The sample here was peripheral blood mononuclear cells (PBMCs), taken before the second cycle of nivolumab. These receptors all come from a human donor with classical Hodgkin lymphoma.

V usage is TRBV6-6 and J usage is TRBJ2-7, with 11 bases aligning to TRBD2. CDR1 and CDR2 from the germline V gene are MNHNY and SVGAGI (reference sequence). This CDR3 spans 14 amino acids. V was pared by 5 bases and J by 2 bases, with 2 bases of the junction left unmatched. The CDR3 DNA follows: TGTGCCAGCAGTCCACTAGCGGGAGCCTACGAGCAGTACTTC. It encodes CASSPLAGAYEQYF.

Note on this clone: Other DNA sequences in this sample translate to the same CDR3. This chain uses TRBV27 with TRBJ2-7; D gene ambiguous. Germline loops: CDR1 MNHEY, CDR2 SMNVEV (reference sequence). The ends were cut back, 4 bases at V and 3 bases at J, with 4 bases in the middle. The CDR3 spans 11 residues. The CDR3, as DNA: TGTGCCAGCAGTTCTAGCTACGAGCAGTACTTC. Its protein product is CASSSSYEQYF.

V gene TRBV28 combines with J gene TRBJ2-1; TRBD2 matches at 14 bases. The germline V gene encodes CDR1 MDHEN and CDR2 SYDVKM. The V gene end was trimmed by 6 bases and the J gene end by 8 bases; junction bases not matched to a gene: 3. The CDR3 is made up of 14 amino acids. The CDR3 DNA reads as TGTGCCAGCAGGGGGACTAGCGGGGGTCATGAGCAGTTCTTC. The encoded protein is CASRGTSGGHEQFF.

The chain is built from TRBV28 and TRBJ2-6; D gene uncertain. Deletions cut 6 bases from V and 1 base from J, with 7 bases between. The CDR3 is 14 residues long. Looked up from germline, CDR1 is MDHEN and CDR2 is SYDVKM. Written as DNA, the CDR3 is TGTGCCAGCAGACTCACGTCTGGGGCCAACGTCCTGACTTTC. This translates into CASRLTSGANVLTF.

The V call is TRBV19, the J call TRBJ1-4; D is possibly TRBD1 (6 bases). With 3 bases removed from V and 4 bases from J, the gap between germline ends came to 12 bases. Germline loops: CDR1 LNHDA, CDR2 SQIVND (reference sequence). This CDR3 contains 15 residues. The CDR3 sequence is CASSIRRDINEKLFF. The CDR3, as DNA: TGTGCCAGTAGTATCCGCCGGGACATTAATGAAAAACTGTTTTTT.

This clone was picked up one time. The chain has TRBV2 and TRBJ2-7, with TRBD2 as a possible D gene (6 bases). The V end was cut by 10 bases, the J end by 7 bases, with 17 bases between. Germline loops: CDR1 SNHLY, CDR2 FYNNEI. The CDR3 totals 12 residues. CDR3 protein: CATRLGSGEQYF. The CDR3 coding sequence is TGTGCCACTCGACTTGGAAGCGGGGAGCAGTACTTC.

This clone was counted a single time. CDR3 amino acids: CASSVNSYEQYF. DNA of the CDR3: TGCGCCAGCAGCGTAAATTCCTACGAGCAGTACTTC. V is TRBV10-2 and J is TRBJ2-7; D is undetermined. The ends were cut back, 6 bases at V and 1 base at J, with 7 bases in the middle. Germline V CDR1 and CDR2: WSHSY, SAAADI. The CDR3 length is 12 residues.

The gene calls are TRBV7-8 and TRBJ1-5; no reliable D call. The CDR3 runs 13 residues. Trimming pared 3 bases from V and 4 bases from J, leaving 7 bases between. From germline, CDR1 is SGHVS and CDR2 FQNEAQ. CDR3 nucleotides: TGTGCCAGCAGCTTTTCCCCAAATCAGCCCCAGCATTTT. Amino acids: CASSFSPNQPQHF.

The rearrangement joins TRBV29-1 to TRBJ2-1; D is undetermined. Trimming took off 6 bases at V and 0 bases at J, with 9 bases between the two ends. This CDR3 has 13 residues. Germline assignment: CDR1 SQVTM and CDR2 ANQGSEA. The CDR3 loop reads CSVGYSSYNEQFF. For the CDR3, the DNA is TGCAGCGTCGGATACTCCTCCTACAATGAGCAGTTCTTC.

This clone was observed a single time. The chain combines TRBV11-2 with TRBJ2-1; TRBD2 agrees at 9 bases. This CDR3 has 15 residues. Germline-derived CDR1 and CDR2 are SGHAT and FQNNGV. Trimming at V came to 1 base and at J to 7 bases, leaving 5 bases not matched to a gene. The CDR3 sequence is CASSLALAGKNEQFF. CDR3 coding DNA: TGTGCCAGCAGCTTAGCTCTAGCGGGGAAGAATGAGCAGTTCTTC.

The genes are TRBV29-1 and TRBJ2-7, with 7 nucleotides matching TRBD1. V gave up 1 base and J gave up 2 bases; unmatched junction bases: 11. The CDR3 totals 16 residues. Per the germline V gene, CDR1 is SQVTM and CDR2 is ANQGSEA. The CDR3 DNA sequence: TGCAGCGTTGAAGCCATTGCGACAGGGACCACCTACGAGCAGTACTTC. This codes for CSVEAIATGTTYEQYF.

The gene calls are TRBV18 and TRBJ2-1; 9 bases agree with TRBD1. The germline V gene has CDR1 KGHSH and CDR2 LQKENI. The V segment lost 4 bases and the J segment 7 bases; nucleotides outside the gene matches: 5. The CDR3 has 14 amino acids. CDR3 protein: CASSRTDRGNEQFF. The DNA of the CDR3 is TGTGCCAGCTCACGCACGGACAGGGGAAATGAGCAGTTCTTC. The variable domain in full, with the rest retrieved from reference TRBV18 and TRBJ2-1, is NAGVMQNPRHLVRRRGQEARLRCSPMKGHSHVYWYRQLPEEGLKFMVYLQKENIIDESGMPKERFSAEFPKEGPSILRIQQVVRGDSAAYFCASSRTDRGNEQFFGPGTRLTVL.

In DNA form, the CDR3 reads TGTGCCAGCAGCCCAGGCTACTCTGGAAACACCATATATTTT. Encoded protein: CASSPGYSGNTIYF. The chain has TRBV14 and TRBJ1-3, with no clear D. The CDR3 contains 14 residues. Germline CDR1 SGHDN, CDR2 FVKESK. Trimming removed 4 bases from V and 0 bases from J, with 7 bases in between.

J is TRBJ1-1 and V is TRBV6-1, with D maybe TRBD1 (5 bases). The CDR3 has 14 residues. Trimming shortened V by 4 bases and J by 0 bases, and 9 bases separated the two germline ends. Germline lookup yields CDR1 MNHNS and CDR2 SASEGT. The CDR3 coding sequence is TGTGCCAGCAGTGGGACACCGTTGAACACTGAAGCTTTCTTT. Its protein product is CASSGTPLNTEAFF.

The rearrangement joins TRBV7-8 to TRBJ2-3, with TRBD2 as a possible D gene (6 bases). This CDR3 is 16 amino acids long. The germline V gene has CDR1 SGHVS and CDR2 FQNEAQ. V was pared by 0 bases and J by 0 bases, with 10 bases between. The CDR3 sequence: CASSLAGLASTDTQYF. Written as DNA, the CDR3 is TGTGCCAGCAGCTTAGCCGGGCTAGCGAGCACAGATACGCAGTATTTT.

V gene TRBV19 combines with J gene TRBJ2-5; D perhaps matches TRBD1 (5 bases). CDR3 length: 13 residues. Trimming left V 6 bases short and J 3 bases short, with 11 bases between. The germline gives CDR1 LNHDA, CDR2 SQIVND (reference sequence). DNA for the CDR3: TGTGCCAGTAGGAAGACAGACGAAGAGACCCAGTACTTC. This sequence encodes CASRKTDEETQYF. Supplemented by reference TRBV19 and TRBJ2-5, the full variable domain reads DGGITQSPKYLFRKEGQNVTLSCEQNLNHDAMYWYRQDPGQGLRLIYYSQIVNDFQKGDIAEGYSVSREKKESFPLTVTSAQKNPTAFYLCASRKTDEETQYFGPGTRLLVL.

This CDR3 is CASSLGQGKSGELFF. Here the CDR3 DNA reads TGTGCCAGCAGCTTGGGACAGGGAAAAAGCGGGGAGCTGTTTTTT. The chain uses TRBV7-2 and TRBJ2-2; 9 bases agree with TRBD1. The CDR3 consists of 15 residues. Trimming cost V 3 bases and J 7 bases; bases outside gene matches: 6. CDR1 and CDR2 (germline): SGHTA, FQGNSA.

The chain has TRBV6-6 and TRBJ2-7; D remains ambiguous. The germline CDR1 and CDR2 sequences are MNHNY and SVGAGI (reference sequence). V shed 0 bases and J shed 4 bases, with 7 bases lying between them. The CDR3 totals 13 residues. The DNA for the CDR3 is TGTGCCAGCAGTTACTCGATCGCTTACGAGCAGTACTTC. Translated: CASSYSIAYEQYF.

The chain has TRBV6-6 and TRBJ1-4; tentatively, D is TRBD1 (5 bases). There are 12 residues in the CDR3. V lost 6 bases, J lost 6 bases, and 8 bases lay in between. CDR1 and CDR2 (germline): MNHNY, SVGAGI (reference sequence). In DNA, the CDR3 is TGTGCCAGCAGAGAAGGGGATGAAAAACTGTTTTTT. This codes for CASREGDEKLFF.

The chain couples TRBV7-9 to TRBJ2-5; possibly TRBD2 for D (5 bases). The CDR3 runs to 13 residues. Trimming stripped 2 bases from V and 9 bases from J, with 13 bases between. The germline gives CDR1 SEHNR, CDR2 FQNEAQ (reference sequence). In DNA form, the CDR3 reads TGTGCCAGCAGCTTAAGTGGGGAGTTGGCCCAGTACTTC. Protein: CASSLSGELAQYF.

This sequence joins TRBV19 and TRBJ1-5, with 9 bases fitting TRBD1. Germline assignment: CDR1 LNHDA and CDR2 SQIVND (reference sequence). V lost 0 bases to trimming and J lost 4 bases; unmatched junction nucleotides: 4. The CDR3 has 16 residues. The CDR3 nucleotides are TGTGCCAGTAGTATAGATGGGACAGGGACGAATCAGCCCCAGCATTTT. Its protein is CASSIDGTGTNQPQHF. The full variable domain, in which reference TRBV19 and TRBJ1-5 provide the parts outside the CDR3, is DGGITQSPKYLFRKEGQNVTLSCEQNLNHDAMYWYRQDPGQGLRLIYYSQIVNDFQKGDIAEGYSVSREKKESFPLTVTSAQKNPTAFYLCASSIDGTGTNQPQHFGDGTRLSIL.

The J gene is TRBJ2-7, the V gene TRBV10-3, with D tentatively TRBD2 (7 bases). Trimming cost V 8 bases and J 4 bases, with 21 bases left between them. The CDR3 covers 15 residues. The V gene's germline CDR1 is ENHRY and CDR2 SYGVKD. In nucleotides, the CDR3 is TGTGCCATCGGGTTTCAGGGGCGCGGGAGTTACGAGCAGTACTTC. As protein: CAIGFQGRGSYEQYF.

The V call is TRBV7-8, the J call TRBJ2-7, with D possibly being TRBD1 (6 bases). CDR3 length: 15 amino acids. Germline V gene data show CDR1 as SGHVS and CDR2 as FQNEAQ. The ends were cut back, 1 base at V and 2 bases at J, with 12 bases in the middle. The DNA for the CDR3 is TGTGCCAGCAGCTTAGTGGGGTCAGGGGCCTACGAGCAGTACTTC. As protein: CASSLVGSGAYEQYF.

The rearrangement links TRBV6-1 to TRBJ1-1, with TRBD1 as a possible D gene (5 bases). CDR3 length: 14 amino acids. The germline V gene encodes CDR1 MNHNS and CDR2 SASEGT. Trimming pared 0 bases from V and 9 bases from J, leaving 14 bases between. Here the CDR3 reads CASSEAVGPSKAFF. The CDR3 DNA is TGTGCCAGCAGTGAAGCCGTGGGACCCTCGAAAGCTTTCTTT.

In DNA, the CDR3 is TGTGCCAGTAGTATAGGAGTAGCGAATGAGCAGTTCTTC. As protein: CASSIGVANEQFF. The chain joins TRBV19 to TRBJ2-1; D is possibly TRBD2 (5 bases). The germline V and J ends were trimmed by 1 base and 7 bases, with 8 bases remaining between them. Per germline, CDR1 LNHDA and CDR2 SQIVND (reference sequence). The CDR3 is 13 residues long.